Sequencing of this TCR beta chain was carried out in a study of T cell responses to AZD1222 COVID-19 vaccine. General study results and limits: White British people made up most donors, females outnumbered males, and clonal diversity was possibly underestimated.

TCRdb keeps only in-frame clones here, not all; method: immunoSEQ multiplex PCR. Seen here are 150,000 to 200,000 clones, just under 90% observed once, and the top ten hold about 6%. The ends lost 4 bases at V and 0 bases at J; junction bases unmatched: 6. Germline-derived CDR1 and CDR2 are MNHEY and SVGEGT. The CDR3 is made up of 15 amino acids. This clone occurred a few times. Its antigen is not identified. The chain carries TRBV6-2 or TRBV6-3 and TRBJ2-7; 7 bases line up with TRBD2. Sequenced here: peripheral blood, sampled on day 0 of AZD1222 vaccination. The source is an adult in good health. The CDR3 DNA reads as TGTGCCAGCAGTTCCCGGGAGGAGGGCTCCTACGAGCAGTACTTC. As protein: CASSSREEGSYEQYF.